The rows below give T cell receptor beta chains drawn from one sample of a study of T cells in localized non-small cell lung cancer. Assay: immunoSEQ multiplex PCR; the TCRdb copy retains only in-frame clones and omits some. The sample shows tens of thousands of clones, around 82% of them seen only once. Here the sequenced sample was PBMCs, taken before any cancer treatment. The receptors were sampled from a man aged 35-69 years with stage II lung adenocarcinoma. CDR3s include the opening cysteine and the closing phenylalanine or tryptophan. The order of the fields is J gene, D gene, V gene, clone size, CDR3 protein, CDR3 DNA. D genes are given only for firm matches. Not every row has a clone size; where given, it reads once, few, many or a size class.

>TRBJ1-5|.|TRBV7-8|once
CASSSNRNQPQHF
TGTGCCAGCAGCTCAAACAGGAATCAGCCCCAGCATTTT
>TRBJ2-7|TRBD1|TRBV12-5|.
CASGFGQGVYEQYF
TGTGCTAGTGGTTTCGGACAGGGGGTCTACGAGCAGTACTTC
>TRBJ1-1|.|TRBV5-6|few
CASSLTDTEAFF
TGTGCCAGCAGCTTAACAGACACTGAAGCTTTCTTT
>TRBJ1-2|TRBD1|TRBV14|.
CASSLQGARPNGYTF
TGTGCCAGCAGCTTGCAGGGGGCGCGGCCAAATGGCTACACCTTC
>TRBJ1-2|TRBD1|TRBV5-6|.
CASSRTGGYGYTF
TGTGCCAGCAGCCGGACAGGGGGCTATGGCTACACCTTC
>TRBJ2-1|TRBD1|TRBV19|.
CASSVTGAGYNEQFF
TGTGCCAGTAGTGTCACAGGGGCGGGCTACAATGAGCAGTTCTTC
>TRBJ1-1|.|TRBV27|.
CASSLRAEITGAFF
TGTGCCAGCAGTTTAAGGGCAGAAATCACTGGAGCTTTCTTT
>TRBJ1-5|.|TRBV6-1|.
CASSEHRGAGNQPQHF
TGTGCCAGCAGTGAACATCGGGGGGCAGGCAATCAGCCCCAGCATTTT
>TRBJ2-3|.|TRBV5-4|.
CASSHSVQGLTDTQYF
TGTGCCAGCAGCCACTCGGTACAGGGTCTCACAGATACGCAGTATTTT
>TRBJ1-1|.|TRBV30|.
CAWSTRFNTEAFF
TGTGCCTGGAGTACAAGATTTAACACTGAAGCTTTCTTT
>TRBJ2-7|.|TRBV7-2|.
CASSRNRVAKYEQYF
TGTGCCAGCAGCCGCAACAGGGTCGCTAAATACGAGCAGTACTTC
>TRBJ2-3|.|TRBV27|.
CASSLSEAVDTQYF
TGTGCCAGCAGTTTATCAGAAGCGGTAGATACGCAGTATTTT
>TRBJ1-3|.|TRBV11-2|.
CASSLVNSAGNTIYF
TGTGCCAGCAGCTTAGTGAACTCCGCTGGAAACACCATATATTTT
>TRBJ2-7|.|TRBV19|.
CASSIRQEFYEQYF
TGTGCCAGTAGTATCAGGCAAGAGTTCTACGAGCAGTACTTC
>TRBJ1-5|.|TRBV19|.
CASSMGQGNQPQHF
TGTGCCAGTAGTATGGGGCAGGGCAATCAGCCCCAGCATTTT
>TRBJ2-7|TRBD2|TRBV18|few
CASSRSGGTNYEQYF
TGTGCCAGCTCACGGTCGGGGGGGACGAATTACGAGCAGTACTTC
>TRBJ1-1|.|TRBV15|.
CATSQRRESEAFF
TGTGCCACCAGCCAAAGGAGGGAATCTGAAGCTTTCTTT
>TRBJ2-7|TRBD2|TRBV7-2|.
CASSLYGLAGSYEQYF
TGTGCCAGCAGCTTGTACGGACTAGCGGGTAGCTACGAGCAGTACTTC